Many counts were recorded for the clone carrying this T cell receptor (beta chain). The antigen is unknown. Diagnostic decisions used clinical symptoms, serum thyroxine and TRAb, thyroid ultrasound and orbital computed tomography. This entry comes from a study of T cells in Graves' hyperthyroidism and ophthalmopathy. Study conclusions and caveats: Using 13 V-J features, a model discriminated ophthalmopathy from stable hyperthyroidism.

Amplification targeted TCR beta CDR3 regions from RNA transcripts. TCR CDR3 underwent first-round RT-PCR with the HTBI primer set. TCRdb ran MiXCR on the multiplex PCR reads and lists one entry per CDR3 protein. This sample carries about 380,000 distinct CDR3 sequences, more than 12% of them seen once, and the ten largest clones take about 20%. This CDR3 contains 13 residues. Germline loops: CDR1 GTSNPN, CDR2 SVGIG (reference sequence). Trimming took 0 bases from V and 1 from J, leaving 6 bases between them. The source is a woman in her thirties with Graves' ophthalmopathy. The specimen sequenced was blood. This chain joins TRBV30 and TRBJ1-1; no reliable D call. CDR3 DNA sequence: TGTGCCTGGAGTGTAACGCAGAACACTGAAGCTTTCTTT. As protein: CAWSVTQNTEAFF.